Presented here are 8 T cell receptor beta chains from one specimen sequenced in a study of T cells after yellow fever vaccination. In TCRdb, the 5' RACE reads were re-called with MiXCR into one record per CDR3 protein. The sample lists 250,000 to 300,000 distinct CDR3 sequences, around 4.9% occurring once. The material sequenced was CD4+ T cells sorted from PBMCs, taken on the day of the yellow fever booster vaccination. These receptors all come from a man aged 18 to 29 who received the YFV17D yellow fever vaccine.

This clonotype was detected ten times or more. The chain joins TRBV27 to TRBJ1-1, with D maybe TRBD1 (5 bases). The CDR3 consists of 16 residues. Trimming stripped 6 bases from V and 1 base from J, with 18 bases between. CDR1 is MNHEY, CDR2 SMNVEV, per germline (reference sequence). The CDR3 loop reads CASRSSPGRENTEAFF. The CDR3 bases are TGTGCCAGCAGAAGTTCACCGGGACGAGAGAACACTGAAGCTTTCTTT.

This clonotype was seen only a few times. J is TRBJ1-1 and V is TRBV19; D gene uncertain. Per the germline V gene, CDR1 is LNHDA and CDR2 is SQIVND (reference sequence). V lost 7 bases to trimming and J lost 2 bases, with 8 bases between them. The CDR3 has 12 amino acids. The CDR3 DNA is TGTGCCAGTATTAAAGGAAACACTGAAGCTTTCTTT. Protein product: CASIKGNTEAFF.

The chain links TRBV9 to TRBJ2-5, with 8 bases matching TRBD1. CDR3 length: 16 amino acids. CDR1 is SGDLS, CDR2 YYNGEE, per germline. Trimming cost V 0 bases and J 4 bases; bases outside gene matches: 8. The CDR3 here is CASSVDQGAFTETQYF. CDR3 coding DNA: TGTGCCAGCAGCGTAGACCAGGGGGCGTTTACAGAGACCCAGTACTTC.

This clonotype was seen at least ten times. The J gene is TRBJ1-4, the V gene TRBV6-5; tentatively, D is TRBD1 (6 bases). The CDR3 has 14 amino acids. Germline V gives CDR1 MNHEY, CDR2 SVGAGI. Between the trimmed V and J ends, which lost 0 bases and 6 bases, there was a span of 8 bases. The CDR3 DNA is TGTGCCAGCAGTTACTCCGGGGGCTATGAAAAACTGTTTTTT. It encodes CASSYSGGYEKLFF.

This clonotype has more than one count but fewer than ten. V and J are TRBV7-3 and TRBJ2-4, with 12 nucleotides matching TRBD2. Germline trimming cut 5 bases from V and 2 bases from J; bases unmatched to any gene: 4. CDR3 size: 16 residues. Per the germline V gene, CDR1 is SGHTA and CDR2 is FQGTGA. Here the CDR3 reads CASSRTSGGSKNIQYF. Written as DNA, the CDR3 is TGTGCCAGCAGCCGTACTAGCGGGGGGTCCAAAAACATTCAGTACTTC.

The chain links TRBV12-3 or TRBV12-4 to TRBJ2-7, with 10 bases identical to TRBD2. V was pared by 6 bases and J by 6 bases, with 5 bases of the junction left unmatched. The CDR3 runs 13 residues. In DNA form, the CDR3 reads TGTGCCAGCAGAGGTACTAGCGGGGTCGAGCAGTACTTC. This encodes CASRGTSGVEQYF.

CDR3 nucleotides: TGCAGTGCTAGATTGGGGATCACGGGCTACACCTTC. Residues: CSARLGITGYTF. The chain recombines TRBV20-1 with TRBJ1-2; D gene unclear. From germline, CDR1 is DFQATT and CDR2 SNEGSKA (reference sequence). The length of the CDR3 is 12 residues. Trimming removed 2 bases from V and 8 bases from J, with 12 bases in between.

This clonotype was counted only a few times. The CDR3 DNA reads as TGTGCCATTTCCCGGGACAGGACTAATTCACCCCTCCACTTT. Translation: CAISRDRTNSPLHF. The chain has TRBV30 and TRBJ1-6, with 8 nucleotides matching TRBD1. V lost 8 bases, J lost 6 bases, and 9 bases stayed unmatched. The CDR3 totals 14 residues. Germline V CDR1 and CDR2: GTSNPN, SVGIG (reference sequence).